This is a list of T cell receptor beta chains from one sample in a study of T-cell reconstitution after alpha-beta-depleted transplantation in children. TCRdb ran MiXCR on the PCR reads and lists one entry per CDR3 protein. This sample has around 200,000 distinct CDR3 sequences, with under 8.5% found just once. This material consisted of PBMCs, mostly from graft donor cells, taken 360 days after TCRalphabeta/CD19-depleted stem cell transplant. All receptors come from a male patient between 2 and 10 years old who had a stem cell transplant for acute myeloid leukemia, so the T cells may come from the graft donor. Each CDR3 is given with its conserved first and last residue. The D gene is left open where the match is weak. A clone size is listed for some rows: how often the clone was seen (once, few, many), or a class if it is expanded.

J: TRBJ2-3; D: TRBD2; V: TRBV7-6; size: few; DNA: TGTGCCAGCAGCTTAGGAGGGCGGGGGAGTACCACAGATACGCAGTATTTT; CDR3: CASSLGGRGSTTDTQYF
J: TRBJ2-5; D: TRBD2; V: TRBV12-3/TRBV12-4; size: -; DNA: TGTGCCAGCAGTTTAGCATCTTTAGCGGGAGGCGAGACCCAGTACTTC; CDR3: CASSLASLAGGETQYF
J: TRBJ2-7; D: TRBD1; V: TRBV15; size: few; DNA: TGTGCCACCAGTAGAGATGAGACAGGGGCTTCCTACGAGCAGTACTTC; CDR3: CATSRDETGASYEQYF
J: TRBJ2-1; D: -; V: TRBV5-8; size: many; DNA: TGTGCCAGCAGCTTGTGGTTGTTTGGCGAGACATACAATGAGCAGTTCTTC; CDR3: CASSLWLFGETYNEQFF
J: TRBJ2-5; D: TRBD2; V: TRBV3-1; size: few; DNA: TGTGCCAGCAGCCGCATAAGGACTAGCGGAGCCCAAGAGACCCAGTACTTC; CDR3: CASSRIRTSGAQETQYF
J: TRBJ2-2; D: TRBD2; V: TRBV7-6; size: many; DNA: TGTGCCAGCAGCTTAGAACTAGCGGAGCTCACCGGGGAGCTGTTTTTT; CDR3: CASSLELAELTGELFF
J: TRBJ2-1; D: TRBD2; V: TRBV7-9; size: -; DNA: TGTGCCATGAGCCCCGGACTAGCGGGATCCCATGAGCAGTTCTTC; CDR3: CAMSPGLAGSHEQFF
J: TRBJ2-3; D: TRBD1; V: TRBV12-3/TRBV12-4; size: many; DNA: TGTGCCAGCAAAAGGACAGGGGAATATGGCACAGATACGCAGTATTTT; CDR3: CASKRTGEYGTDTQYF
J: TRBJ1-5; D: -; V: TRBV12-3/TRBV12-4; size: -; DNA: TGTGCCAGCAGTTTCGGGGCCCTTACAAATCAGCCCCAGCATTTT; CDR3: CASSFGALTNQPQHF
J: TRBJ2-5; D: -; V: TRBV29-1; size: -; DNA: TGCAGCGTCGATACCAAAAGAGAGACCCAGTACTTC; CDR3: CSVDTKRETQYF
J: TRBJ2-7; D: -; V: TRBV7-9; size: few; DNA: TGTGCCAGCAGCCCATCGACAGGGAGGATGTACGAGCAGTACTTC; CDR3: CASSPSTGRMYEQYF
J: TRBJ1-3; D: -; V: TRBV28; size: many; DNA: TGTGCCAGCAGCTCAAATGGAAACACCATATATTTT; CDR3: CASSSNGNTIYF
J: TRBJ1-1; D: -; V: TRBV6-5; size: -; DNA: TGTGCCAGCAGTTACAGGACAGCTCTGGACACTGAAGCTTTCTTT; CDR3: CASSYRTALDTEAFF
J: TRBJ2-5; D: TRBD1; V: TRBV18; size: many; DNA: TGTGCCAGCTCACAAGGGACAGGAGTCCAAGAGACCCAGTACTTC; CDR3: CASSQGTGVQETQYF
J: TRBJ2-1; D: TRBD1; V: TRBV2; size: many; DNA: TGTGCCAGCAGTGAGGGGACAGGGAGAGTCAATGAGCAGTTCTTC; CDR3: CASSEGTGRVNEQFF
J: TRBJ1-1; D: -; V: TRBV20-1; size: many; DNA: TGCAGTGCTAGAGATTGGCCTTCGCACACTGAAGCTTTCTTT; CDR3: CSARDWPSHTEAFF
J: TRBJ1-1; D: -; V: TRBV29-1; size: many; DNA: TGCAGCGTTGTCGGCGGGGAAGCTTTCTTT; CDR3: CSVVGGEAFF
J: TRBJ2-4; D: -; V: TRBV24-1; size: many; DNA: TGTGCCACCAGTGATTTGTTCCGGTCCTTAGCCAAAAACATTCAGTACTTC; CDR3: CATSDLFRSLAKNIQYF
J: TRBJ2-7; D: TRBD1; V: TRBV4-3; size: many; DNA: TGCGCCAGCAGCTCCCGGGACAGGATTTACGAGCAGTACTTC; CDR3: CASSSRDRIYEQYF
J: TRBJ2-3; D: TRBD2; V: TRBV12-3/TRBV12-4; size: -; DNA: TGTGCCAGCAGTTTTCGGGTAGCGGGGGGAGAGGATACGCAGTATTTT; CDR3: CASSFRVAGGEDTQYF
J: TRBJ2-3; D: -; V: TRBV10-3; size: many; DNA: TGTGCCATCAGTGCAGGGGCAGATACGCAGTATTTT; CDR3: CAISAGADTQYF
J: TRBJ1-1; D: -; V: TRBV30; size: few; DNA: TGTGCCTGGAGTGTAGGGAACACTGAAGCTTTCTTT; CDR3: CAWSVGNTEAFF
J: TRBJ2-3; D: TRBD2; V: TRBV6-1; size: many; DNA: TGTGCCAGCACCAAAAATCTAGCGGGAGCAGGAGATACGCAGTATTTT; CDR3: CASTKNLAGAGDTQYF
J: TRBJ2-6; D: -; V: TRBV3-1; size: few; DNA: TGTGCCAGCAGCCAAGGGGGGACTTCCAGCTCTGGGGCCAACGTCCTGACTTTC; CDR3: CASSQGGTSSSGANVLTF
J: TRBJ2-5; D: -; V: TRBV5-1; size: few; DNA: TGCGCCAGCAGGAGGTTTCAGGACCAAGAGACCCAGTACTTC; CDR3: CASRRFQDQETQYF
J: TRBJ2-2; D: -; V: TRBV12-3/TRBV12-4; size: many; DNA: TGTGCCAGCAGTTTAAGACCGGCGAACACCGGGGAGCTGTTTTTT; CDR3: CASSLRPANTGELFF
J: TRBJ2-5; D: -; V: TRBV5-1; size: -; DNA: TGCGCCAGCAGCTGGTCGGGAAAGGAGACCCAGTACTTC; CDR3: CASSWSGKETQYF
J: TRBJ2-3; D: -; V: TRBV20-1; size: many; DNA: TGCAGTGCTAAGTCCAGGGTTATATCAACAGATACGCAGTATTTT; CDR3: CSAKSRVISTDTQYF
J: TRBJ2-3; D: -; V: TRBV24-1; size: many; DNA: TGTGCCACCAGTGACTGGGACAGCACAGATACGCAGTATTTT; CDR3: CATSDWDSTDTQYF
J: TRBJ1-2; D: TRBD1; V: TRBV20-1; size: many; DNA: TGCAGTGCTAGAGATGACAGGGTGCACTATGGCTACACCTTC; CDR3: CSARDDRVHYGYTF
J: TRBJ2-3; D: -; V: TRBV20-1; size: -; DNA: TGCAGTGCTAAGGAGACGGGCGCAGATACGCAGTATTTT; CDR3: CSAKETGADTQYF
J: TRBJ2-2; D: TRBD2; V: TRBV20-1; size: -; DNA: TGCAGTGCTAGATCCCCGGGACTAGCGGGAGGGCCGAGGACCGGGGAGCTGTTTTTT; CDR3: CSARSPGLAGGPRTGELFF
J: TRBJ2-5; D: -; V: TRBV3-1; size: many; DNA: TGTGCCAGCAGCAACGTTGTTCAAGAGACCCAGTACTTC; CDR3: CASSNVVQETQYF
J: TRBJ2-1; D: TRBD2; V: TRBV7-2; size: few; DNA: TGTGCCAGCAGCTTAAGGAGGGAGGGGTACAATGAGCAGTTCTTC; CDR3: CASSLRREGYNEQFF
J: TRBJ1-1; D: -; V: TRBV12-3/TRBV12-4; size: -; DNA: TGTGCCAGCAGTCCCTACAGGGCCATCGGCGAAGCTTTCTTT; CDR3: CASSPYRAIGEAFF
J: TRBJ1-5; D: -; V: TRBV20-1; size: many; DNA: TGCAGTGTCAGTTGGGGAGGGGCCAGCAATCAGCCCCAGCATTTT; CDR3: CSVSWGGASNQPQHF
J: TRBJ2-6; D: TRBD1; V: TRBV10-3; size: many; DNA: TGTGCCATCAGCCGGGACAGGGAGTCGGGGGCCAACGTCCTGACTTTC; CDR3: CAISRDRESGANVLTF
J: TRBJ2-2; D: -; V: TRBV24-1; size: many; DNA: TGTGCCACCAGTGATTACCTCCGGGACAACGCGAACACCGGGGAGCTGTTTTTT; CDR3: CATSDYLRDNANTGELFF
J: TRBJ2-7; D: -; V: TRBV28; size: many; DNA: TGTGCCAGCAGTAACTACGAGCAGTACTTC; CDR3: CASSNYEQYF
J: TRBJ2-1; D: -; V: TRBV20-1; size: few; DNA: TGCAGTGCTAGACTGCGAGATTCCTACAATGAGCAGTTCTTC; CDR3: CSARLRDSYNEQFF
J: TRBJ2-7; D: TRBD2; V: TRBV20-1; size: few; DNA: TGCAGTGCTAGAGCCCTGGGGCGGGAGAGCGAGCAGTACTTC; CDR3: CSARALGRESEQYF
J: TRBJ2-1; D: TRBD1; V: TRBV18; size: many; DNA: TGTGCCAGCTCCCCACAAGGGGCCGGGACAGGGGTATACAATGAGCAGTTCTTC; CDR3: CASSPQGAGTGVYNEQFF
J: TRBJ1-1; D: -; V: TRBV20-1; size: -; DNA: TGCAGTGCCGCGAATCAGGTGAACACTGAAGCTTTCTTT; CDR3: CSAANQVNTEAFF
J: TRBJ2-1; D: -; V: TRBV9; size: many; DNA: TGTGCCAGCAGCGTAGACTACCTTAGCGGTGAGCAGTTCTTC; CDR3: CASSVDYLSGEQFF
J: TRBJ1-1; D: -; V: TRBV28; size: few; DNA: TGTGCCAGCAGCCCGGGCCCATACACTGAAGCTTTCTTT; CDR3: CASSPGPYTEAFF
J: TRBJ2-1; D: TRBD2; V: TRBV6-2/TRBV6-3; size: few; DNA: TGTGCCAGCAGCCCTACACCGGGACTAGCGGGGAACTCCTACAATGAGCAGTTCTTC; CDR3: CASSPTPGLAGNSYNEQFF
J: TRBJ2-1; D: -; V: TRBV15; size: -; DNA: TGTGCCACCAGCAGAGGGGGGAGGTCCTACAATGAGCAGTTCTTC; CDR3: CATSRGGRSYNEQFF
J: TRBJ2-2; D: -; V: TRBV12-3/TRBV12-4; size: few; DNA: TGTGCCAGCAGTTTTGGGGGGACTAACACCGGGGAGCTGTTTTTT; CDR3: CASSFGGTNTGELFF
J: TRBJ2-1; D: TRBD2; V: TRBV7-9; size: many; DNA: TGTGCCAGCAGCTCCGTTTCGGGGGGGGCTTTTGAGCAGTTCTTC; CDR3: CASSSVSGGAFEQFF
J: TRBJ2-7; D: TRBD2; V: TRBV6-2/TRBV6-3; size: many; DNA: TGTGCCAGTCGACTAGCAGGCTACGAGCAGTACTTC; CDR3: CASRLAGYEQYF
J: TRBJ2-7; D: TRBD1; V: TRBV18; size: -; DNA: TGTGCCAGCTCACCGTCCGGGACAGTCGTATACGAGCAGTACTTC; CDR3: CASSPSGTVVYEQYF
J: TRBJ2-1; D: TRBD2; V: TRBV18; size: -; DNA: TGTGCCAGCTCACGAAGCGGCGGGAGCAACTACAATGAGCAGTTCTTC; CDR3: CASSRSGGSNYNEQFF
J: TRBJ1-4; D: -; V: TRBV12-3/TRBV12-4; size: -; DNA: TGTGCCAGCAGTTTCCAGGCGGCCGGCTATGAAAAACTGTTTTTT; CDR3: CASSFQAAGYEKLFF
J: TRBJ2-2; D: -; V: TRBV5-1; size: -; DNA: TGCGCCAGCATCTCGGGATCGAACACCGGGGAGCTGTTTTTT; CDR3: CASISGSNTGELFF
J: TRBJ2-7; D: TRBD2; V: TRBV7-2; size: -; DNA: TGTGCCAGCAGCTCGCCGGGACTAGCGGTCCACGAGCAGTACTTC; CDR3: CASSSPGLAVHEQYF